The 9 T cell receptor beta chains presented below share a single source sample, sequenced in a study of T cell responses to AZD1222 COVID-19 vaccine. Method: immunoSEQ multiplex PCR; TCRdb's copy keeps in-frame clones and lacks some. This table holds around 180,000 clones, 80% to 90% found once. Sequencing used peripheral blood, obtained on day 0 of AZD1222 vaccination. The source of these receptors is an adult in good health.

The chain uses TRBV3-1 (or the pseudogene TRBV3-2) and TRBJ1-1; maybe TRBD1 (5 bases). From germline, CDR1 is LGHDT and CDR2 YNNKEL (reference sequence). Trimming took 1 base from V and 0 from J, leaving 6 bases between them. The CDR3 runs 14 residues. The CDR3 sequence is CASSQGTMNTEAFF. The CDR3 DNA reads as TGTGCCAGCAGCCAAGGGACAATGAACACTGAAGCTTTCTTT.

The V gene is TRBV16, the J gene TRBJ2-5; no reliable D call. The CDR3 has 14 amino acids. Germline lookup yields CDR1 KGHSY and CDR2 FQNENV. Trimming left V 1 base short and J 5 bases short, with 11 bases between. CDR3 DNA sequence: TGTGCCAGCAGCCAATGGCAGGCCCCCGAGACCCAGTACTTC. Translated, it gives CASSQWQAPETQYF.

This chain links TRBV27 with TRBJ2-7, with 8 positions matching TRBD2. J lost 2 bases, V lost 3 bases, and 12 bases had no gene match. The germline CDR1 and CDR2 sequences are MNHEY and SMNVEV (reference sequence). The CDR3 runs 17 residues. The CDR3 region has the DNA TGTGCCAGCAGTTTCGGACTCCGGGGGGGATCCCCCTACGAGCAGTACTTC. Its protein is CASSFGLRGGSPYEQYF.

Turning to this clone: Other nucleotide sequences in the sample specify the same CDR3. The chain has TRBV20-1 and TRBJ1-2; 7 nucleotides match TRBD1. Germline V lookup: CDR1 DFQATT, CDR2 SNEGSKA (reference sequence). The CDR3 totals 11 residues. The trim removed 4 bases at V and 4 bases at J, leaving 0 bases unmatched. CDR3 nucleotides: TGCAGTGCTACAGGGGGCTATGGCTACACCTTC. This translates into CSATGGYGYTF.

About this clone itself: Compared with germline, one end of the junction differs, possibly owing to a read error. The chain is built from TRBV7-7 and TRBJ2-5; 11 bases line up with TRBD2. The germline V gene encodes CDR1 SSHAT and CDR2 FNYEAQ (reference sequence). CDR3 length: 16 residues. The CDR3 nucleotides are TGTGCTAGCAGCTTAGTCCTAGCGGGGGGCCAAGAGACCCAGTACTTC. Translated: CASSLVLAGGQETQYF.

This chain uses TRBV30 with TRBJ2-1; possibly TRBD1 for D (6 bases). The V gene lost 5 bases and the J gene lost 4 bases, with 15 bases spanning the gap. Per germline, CDR1 GTSNPN and CDR2 SVGIG (reference sequence). This CDR3 has 14 residues. The CDR3 DNA reads TGTGCCTGGGATCCCGGACAGCAGTACAATGAGCAGTTCTTC. Its translation: CAWDPGQQYNEQFF.

Here the CDR3 DNA reads TGTGCCAGCAGCCATCAGGGACGGGTAGAGACCCAGTACTTC. Its protein product is CASSHQGRVETQYF. The chain uses TRBV3-1 (or the pseudogene TRBV3-2) and TRBJ2-5; possibly TRBD1 or TRBD2 for D (5 bases each). V lost 3 bases to trimming and J lost 4 bases, with 12 bases between them. Germline CDR1 is LGHDT and CDR2 is YNNKEL (reference sequence). The CDR3 sequence is 14 residues long.

The chain combines TRBV18 with TRBJ2-2; a weak D match, TRBD1 (6 bases). Between the trimmed V and J ends, which lost 2 bases and 5 bases, there was a span of 12 bases. The CDR3 consists of 15 residues. CDR1 and CDR2 from the germline V gene are KGHSH and LQKENI. The CDR3: CASSPGQGKTGELFF. As DNA, the CDR3 is TGTGCCAGCTCACCAGGGCAGGGGAAGACCGGGGAGCTGTTTTTT. Together with reference TRBV18 and TRBJ2-2, the CDR3 gives the full variable domain: NAGVMQNPRHLVRRRGQEARLRCSPMKGHSHVYWYRQLPEEGLKFMVYLQKENIIDESGMPKERFSAEFPKEGPSILRIQQVVRGDSAAYFCASSPGQGKTGELFFGEGSRLTVL.

The gene calls are TRBV5-1 and TRBJ2-4, with TRBD2 matching over 15 bases. The V and J ends lost 5 bases and 9 bases, in that order; junction bases with no gene match: 12. This CDR3 comprises 17 residues. From germline, CDR1 is SGHRS and CDR2 YFSETQ. As DNA, the CDR3 is TGCGCCAGCAGTTCTACCGGGACTAGCGGGGGGAAGGGCATTCAGTACTTC. Translated: CASSSTGTSGGKGIQYF.